The 28 T cell receptor beta chains in this list originate from one sample, sequenced in a study of OX40 agonist ivuxolimab in advanced cancers. Profiled with immunoSEQ multiplex PCR; TCRdb holds only in-frame clones, not every one. The sample records around 75,000 clones, approximately 88% being singletons. The sample here was CD4+ or CD8+ T cells sorted from blood, taken in a trial of the OX40 agonist ivuxolimab. The receptors come from an adult with an advanced solid tumor such as melanoma, head and neck, liver or kidney cancer.

This clone has only one observation. The J gene is TRBJ2-5, the V gene TRBV7-3, with D hard to call. The CDR3 contains 14 residues. Trimming took 5 bases from V and 4 from J, leaving 14 bases between them. Germline V gene data show CDR1 as SGHTA and CDR2 as FQGTGA. The CDR3 loop reads CASSPRVGIETQYF. The CDR3 DNA reads as TGTGCCAGCAGCCCTCGGGTGGGGATAGAGACCCAGTACTTC.

CDR3 residues: CASSLMTGADEQYF. CDR3 DNA sequence: TGCGCCAGCAGCTTGATGACAGGGGCGGACGAGCAGTACTTC. This sequence joins TRBV5-1 and TRBJ2-5, with 8 bases matching TRBD1. The closer fit of TRBJ2-7 to the DNA end suggests the J call may be wrong. Germline V gene data show CDR1 as SGHRS and CDR2 as YFSETQ. The CDR3 consists of 14 residues.

This rearrangement joins TRBV28 to TRBJ2-7, with D perhaps matching TRBD1 (6 bases). Trimming removed 4 bases at V and 1 base at J, with 17 bases between. Germline assignment: CDR1 MDHEN and CDR2 SYDVKM. CDR3 size: 16 residues. The CDR3 is CASSSTTGRGSYEQYF. CDR3 sequence (DNA): TGTGCCAGCAGTTCCACCACAGGGCGTGGGTCCTACGAGCAGTACTTC.

The CDR3 loop is CASSFAGQGRRGDTQYF. The CDR3 DNA is TGTGCCAGCAGCTTCGCCGGACAGGGGAGAAGGGGAGATACGCAGTATTTT. This rearrangement joins TRBV7-8 to TRBJ2-3, with TRBD1 identical over 9 bases. Trimming at V came to 3 bases and at J to 5 bases, leaving 12 bases not matched to a gene. This CDR3 is built from 17 residues. Germline V lookup: CDR1 SGHVS, CDR2 FQNEAQ.

The J gene is TRBJ1-1, the V gene TRBV12-1. TRBV12-1 is reported as a pseudogene. The CDR3 runs 13 residues. This chain's CDR3 is CARPFRTNTEAFF. CDR3 coding DNA: TGTGCCAGACCCTTTCGGACTAACACTGAAGCTTTCTTT.

V is TRBV11-2 and J is TRBJ2-5, with no clear D. CDR1 and CDR2 (germline): SGHAT, FQNNGV. Trimming took 5 bases from V and 5 from J, leaving 15 bases between them. The CDR3 runs 14 residues. The CDR3, as DNA: TGTGCCAGCAGCCCCGCGGCACAAAGGGAGACCCAGTACTTC. Translating gives CASSPAAQRETQYF.

The chain uses TRBV9 and TRBJ2-1; D might be TRBD1 (6 bases). Germline V lookup: CDR1 SGDLS, CDR2 YYNGEE. V lost 4 bases to trimming and J lost 5 bases, with 13 bases between them. This CDR3 comprises 14 residues. CDR3 nucleotides: TGTGCCAGCAGCCCCGGGACATTAAACAATGAGCAGTTCTTC. It translates to CASSPGTLNNEQFF.

This clone occurred once. The chain couples TRBV28 to TRBJ2-6; possible D gene TRBD2, 5 bases. The V and J ends lost 7 bases and 4 bases respectively, with 17 bases between them. Germline CDR1 and CDR2: MDHEN and SYDVKM. CDR3 length: 16 amino acids. The CDR3 here is CASTTPGDRGANVLTF. Here the CDR3 DNA reads TGTGCCAGCACCACCCCCGGGGATAGAGGGGCCAACGTCCTGACTTTC. The whole variable domain, filled in from reference TRBV28 and TRBJ2-6, reads DVKVTQSSRYLVKRTGEKVFLECVQDMDHENMFWYRQDPGLGLRLIYFSYDVKMKEKGDIPEGYSVSREKKERFSLILESASTNQTSMYLCASTTPGDRGANVLTFGAGSRLTVL.

This clone was counted a single time. The gene calls are TRBV5-6 and TRBJ2-7; TRBD2 matches 7 bases. V gave up 4 bases and J gave up 7 bases; unmatched junction bases: 11. CDR3 size: 14 residues. CDR1 and CDR2 (germline): SGHDT, YYEEEE. Here the CDR3 DNA reads TGTGCCAGCAGCCTGGGAGGGCGTTTAGGTGAGCAGTACTTC. Translation gives CASSLGGRLGEQYF.

This chain uses TRBV18 with TRBJ2-7, with 7 bases that match TRBD1. There are 16 residues in the CDR3. Per germline, CDR1 KGHSH and CDR2 LQKENI. With 3 bases clipped from V and 3 bases from J, the junction kept 11 bases outside the gene matches. CDR3 sequence reads: CASSPTPDRTNYEQYF. The CDR3 DNA reads TGTGCCAGCTCACCCACCCCGGACAGGACCAACTACGAGCAGTACTTC.

The chain couples TRBV28 to TRBJ2-1, with TRBD1 matching over 11 bases. This CDR3 has 16 amino acids. With V trimmed by 5 bases and J by 3 bases, 6 bases remained unmatched. Germline-derived CDR1 and CDR2 are MDHEN and SYDVKM. The CDR3 reads CASSLRTGGYYNEQFF. CDR3 nucleotides: TGTGCCAGCAGTCTCCGGACAGGGGGCTACTACAATGAGCAGTTCTTC. The variable domain in full, completed from reference TRBV28 and TRBJ2-1, reads DVKVTQSSRYLVKRTGEKVFLECVQDMDHENMFWYRQDPGLGLRLIYFSYDVKMKEKGDIPEGYSVSREKKERFSLILESASTNQTSMYLCASSLRTGGYYNEQFFGPGTRLTVL.

The genes are TRBV28 and TRBJ2-5, with 10 bases fitting TRBD1. From germline, CDR1 is MDHEN and CDR2 SYDVKM. The CDR3 consists of 16 residues. V lost 4 bases, J lost 5 bases, and 10 bases stayed unmatched. The CDR3 here is CASSSIGTGELETQYF. The CDR3 DNA reads TGTGCCAGCAGTTCAATCGGGACAGGGGAGCTGGAGACCCAGTACTTC.

The CDR3 DNA is TGTGCCAGTAACCGGGACAGTTGGGGCACAGATACGCAGTATTTT. This encodes CASNRDSWGTDTQYF. V gene TRBV19 combines with J gene TRBJ2-3, with 7 bases aligning to TRBD1. Germline CDR1 is LNHDA and CDR2 is SQIVND (reference sequence). The CDR3 is 15 amino acids. Trimming cost V 7 bases and J 1 base; bases outside gene matches: 8.

The chain joins TRBV7-9 to TRBJ2-5, with D possibly matching TRBD1 (6 bases). The J call may be mistaken, given a closer DNA end match to TRBJ2-7. The CDR3 is 14 amino acids. The germline gives CDR1 SEHNR, CDR2 FQNEAQ (reference sequence). Here the CDR3 reads CASSPPTGSYEQYF. The DNA for the CDR3 is TGTGCCAGCAGCCCCCCAACAGGGTCCTACGAGCAGTACTTC.

The chain employs TRBV6-7 and TRBJ2-1, with TRBD1 as a possible D gene (6 bases). TRBV6-7 carries the ORF label, with uncertain function. Trimming removed 5 bases from V and 8 bases from J, with 10 bases in between. CDR3 size: 12 residues. The CDR3 protein is CASSAGADEQFF. CDR3 DNA sequence: TGTGCCAGCAGTGCAGGGGCGGATGAGCAGTTCTTC.

The chain is built from TRBV28 and TRBJ2-7, with 8 nucleotides matching TRBD1. This CDR3 has 12 residues. The trim removed 7 bases at V and 6 bases at J, leaving 5 bases unmatched. CDR1 is MDHEN and CDR2 is SYDVKM in the germline V gene. CDR3 bases: TGTGCCAGCACTACAGGGGGGCGCGAGCAGTACTTC. Its protein is CASTTGGREQYF.

This clone was seen only once. The chain links TRBV27 to TRBJ2-7; D may be TRBD1 (6 bases). Germline assignment: CDR1 MNHEY and CDR2 SMNVEV (reference sequence). This CDR3 comprises 15 residues. Deletions cut 6 bases from V and 2 bases from J, with 17 bases between. Here the CDR3 reads CASSQTGTPTYEQYF. The CDR3 coding sequence is TGTGCCAGCAGCCAAACCGGGACACCGACCTACGAGCAGTACTTC.

V usage is TRBV28 and J usage is TRBJ2-7; 8 positions match TRBD1. V lost 5 bases and J lost 3; bases outside the gene matches: 12. Per germline, CDR1 MDHEN and CDR2 SYDVKM. This CDR3 has 16 residues. The DNA of the CDR3 is TGTGCCAGCAGTCCTATCAGGGGGCTAGGTTTCTACGAGCAGTACTTC. Translated, it gives CASSPIRGLGFYEQYF.

J is TRBJ1-1 and V is TRBV9; D gene ambiguous. The ends were cut back, 4 bases at V and 0 bases at J, with 13 bases in the middle. The CDR3 loop spans 15 amino acids. Germline V lookup: CDR1 SGDLS, CDR2 YYNGEE. In DNA form, the CDR3 reads TGTGCCAGCAGCCCTCGGATGGCGTTGAACACTGAAGCTTTCTTT. It yields the protein CASSPRMALNTEAFF.

The chain has TRBV7-2 and TRBJ2-2; tentatively, D is TRBD1 (6 bases). The CDR3 spans 16 residues. Germline CDR1 reads SGHTA; CDR2 reads FQGNSA. The ends were cut back, 5 bases at V and 0 bases at J, with 13 bases in the middle. CDR3 residues: CASSLRRDTNTGELFF. The DNA for the CDR3 is TGTGCCAGCAGCCTTCGACGGGACACGAACACCGGGGAGCTGTTTTTT. Looking up the rest from reference TRBV7-2 and TRBJ2-2 gives the full variable domain: GAGVSQSPSNKVTEKGKDVELRCDPISGHTALYWYRQSLGQGLEFLIYFQGNSAPDKSGLPSDRFSAERTGGSVSTLTIQRTQQEDSAVYLCASSLRRDTNTGELFFGEGSRLTVL.

The V gene is TRBV6-1, the J gene TRBJ2-1; 8 nucleotides match TRBD1. V lost 6 bases and J lost 2; bases outside the gene matches: 6. Germline CDR1 and CDR2: MNHNS and SASEGT. This CDR3 has 15 residues. DNA for the CDR3: TGTGCCAGCAGCCAACAGGGGGGACCCTACAATGAGCAGTTCTTC. This codes for CASSQQGGPYNEQFF.

The chain recombines TRBV25-1 with TRBJ2-3, with D possibly TRBD2 on 5 matching bases. Germline assignment: CDR1 MGHDK and CDR2 SYGVNS. Deletions cut 4 bases from V and 6 bases from J, with 14 bases between. CDR3 length: 14 residues. This chain's CDR3 is CASSGWTDGDTQYF. CDR3 DNA sequence: TGTGCCAGCAGTGGATGGACTGATGGGGATACGCAGTATTTT.

This clone was seen just once. The chain links TRBV6-5 to TRBJ2-5; perhaps TRBD2 as D (6 bases). From germline, CDR1 is MNHEY and CDR2 SVGAGI. This CDR3 has 16 amino acids. V lost 0 bases and J lost 7, with 18 bases in between. CDR3 sequence (DNA): TGTGCCAGCAGTTACTCCGGGGCAGGAGGGGCAGGGACCCAGTACTTC. Amino acids: CASSYSGAGGAGTQYF.

V gene TRBV7-2 combines with J gene TRBJ1-1; the D is unclear. Trimming stripped 6 bases from V and 0 bases from J, with 8 bases between. Germline CDR1 and CDR2: SGHTA and FQGNSA. The CDR3 spans 13 residues. The CDR3 sequence is CASRLNMNTEAFF. The CDR3 DNA sequence: TGTGCCAGCAGGCTTAACATGAACACTGAAGCTTTCTTT. The complete variable domain, with remaining parts taken from reference TRBV7-2 and TRBJ1-1, reads GAGVSQSPSNKVTEKGKDVELRCDPISGHTALYWYRQSLGQGLEFLIYFQGNSAPDKSGLPSDRFSAERTGGSVSTLTIQRTQQEDSAVYLCASRLNMNTEAFFGQGTRLTVV.

V and J are TRBV19 and TRBJ2-3; tentatively, D is TRBD1 (6 bases). Germline-derived CDR1 and CDR2 are LNHDA and SQIVND (reference sequence). Deletions cut 5 bases from V and 0 bases from J, with 12 bases between. This CDR3 spans 15 amino acids. For the CDR3, the DNA is TGTGCCAGTAGTGGCTGGGACAATAGCACAGATACGCAGTATTTT. This gives the protein CASSGWDNSTDTQYF.

The chain carries TRBV7-9 and TRBJ1-1; TRBD1 might be the D (6 bases). CDR3 length: 16 residues. Trimming took off 6 bases at V and 3 bases at J, with 20 bases between the two ends. The germline V gene encodes CDR1 SEHNR and CDR2 FQNEAQ (reference sequence). The CDR3 reads CASRPRLGGKYTEAFF. The CDR3 DNA is TGTGCCAGCAGGCCCCGGTTAGGGGGGAAGTACACTGAAGCTTTCTTT.

This clone was picked up one time. The chain carries TRBV28 and TRBJ1-2; D call uncertain. Germline values: CDR1 MDHEN, CDR2 SYDVKM. CDR3 length equals 11 residues. V was cut by 9 bases and J by 4 bases, with 9 bases left in between. CDR3 coding DNA: TGTGCCAGTGTAGGGAGCTATGGCTACACCTTC. This translates into CASVGSYGYTF.

The gene calls are TRBV7-9 and TRBJ1-1, with TRBD1 as a possible D gene (6 bases). V was clipped by 1 base and J by 2 bases, with 14 bases between them. This CDR3 has 16 residues. Germline CDR1 and CDR2: SEHNR and FQNEAQ (reference sequence). The CDR3 sequence is CASSLGRGAGNTEAFF. Here the CDR3 DNA reads TGTGCCAGCAGCTTAGGAAGGGGGGCGGGAAACACTGAAGCTTTCTTT.